These 2 T cell receptor beta chains came from one sample sequenced in a study of CD8+CD57+ T cells in acquired aplastic anemia listed by TCRdb under 2018. Sequenced using an Illumina HiSeq 2000. Genomic DNA was used as template for profiling of TCR beta VDJ combinations and CDR3 sequences. TCRdb passed the public sequencing reads through fastp at Q25 and MiXCR, retaining productive beta sequences. Under each unique CDR3 protein, matching rows form one entry showing the most common genes and DNA. This sample gives around 190,000 distinct CDR3 sequences in total; around 59% of them show up just once. The ten largest clones capture roughly 15% of the sample. The sequencing sample was made of sorted CD4+, CD8+, or CD8+CD57+ T cells (not recorded which) from PBMCs. The receptors originated from a human donor in good health, serving as a control.

This clonotype came up many times. V and J are TRBV7-2 and TRBJ2-5; perhaps TRBD2 as D (7 bases). With 0 bases removed from V and 5 bases from J, the gap between germline ends came to 10 bases. Germline V gives CDR1 SGHTA, CDR2 FQGNSA. The CDR3 runs to 14 residues. The CDR3 region is CASSLAGGPETQYF. The CDR3 coding sequence is TGTGCCAGCAGCTTAGCGGGGGGGCCGGAGACCCAGTACTTC.

This clonotype was recorded at least ten times. The rearrangement links TRBV7-2 to TRBJ1-1; D is ambiguous. The CDR3 has 14 residues. Germline CDR1 is SGHTA and CDR2 is FQGNSA. V was shortened by 5 bases and J by 6 bases, with 16 bases between the two germline ends. CDR3 in amino acids: CASSPRSGRAEAFF. In DNA form, the CDR3 reads TGTGCCAGCAGCCCCCGTTCGGGTCGGGCTGAAGCTTTCTTT. The full variable domain, in which reference TRBV7-2 and TRBJ1-1 provide the parts outside the CDR3, is GAGVSQSPSNKVTEKGKDVELRCDPISGHTALYWYRQSLGQGLEFLIYFQGNSAPDKSGLPSDRFSAERTGGSVSTLTIQRTQQEDSAVYLCASSPRSGRAEAFFGQGTRLTVV.